A single sample gave rise to the 30 T cell receptor beta chains below, sequenced in a study of T cells in Graves' hyperthyroidism and ophthalmopathy. RNA transcripts served as the template for amplifying TCR beta CDR3 regions. TCR CDR3 regions were first amplified by RT-PCR with HTBI primers. TCRdb processed the multiplex PCR reads anew with MiXCR; each CDR3 protein has one entry. The sample shows about 640,000 distinct CDR3 sequences, approximately 42% of them seen only once. Source material: peripheral blood or thyroid tissue (not recorded which). The receptors come from an adult man with Graves' disease, either hyperthyroidism or ophthalmopathy (not recorded which).

This clonotype was counted ten times or more. The rearrangement joins TRBV7-8 to TRBJ1-5, with D uncertain. V was shortened by 1 base and J by 6 bases, with 16 bases between the two germline ends. This CDR3 has 16 amino acids. Germline CDR1 and CDR2: SGHVS and FQNEAQ. The CDR3 sequence is CASSLGAGRVGQPQHF. The DNA of the CDR3 is TGTGCCAGCAGCTTAGGGGCGGGTCGGGTCGGTCAGCCCCAGCATTTT.

V usage is TRBV9 and J usage is TRBJ2-5; 9 nucleotides match TRBD1. V shed 0 bases, J shed 4 bases, and the junction held 7 bases outside the gene matches. This CDR3 has 16 amino acids. The germline CDR1 and CDR2 sequences are SGDLS and YYNGEE. CDR3: CASSVGTGVSPETQYF. DNA of the CDR3: TGTGCCAGCAGCGTAGGGACAGGGGTGTCCCCAGAGACCCAGTACTTC.

The rearrangement joins TRBV24-1 to TRBJ1-1; tentatively, D is TRBD1 (6 bases). Trimming took off 5 bases at V and 6 bases at J, with 18 bases between the two ends. The CDR3 loop spans 15 amino acids. The germline V gene has CDR1 KGHDR and CDR2 SFDVKD. CDR3 protein: CATSAETGLASEAFF. The CDR3 DNA reads TGTGCCACCAGTGCTGAAACAGGGTTGGCCTCTGAAGCTTTCTTT.

This clonotype has only a few counts. The CDR3 DNA reads as TGTGCCAGCAGAGACAGGGGGCTGGACGAGCAGTACTTC. It translates to CASRDRGLDEQYF. The chain has TRBV7-8 and TRBJ2-7; 10 bases are a match to TRBD1. V lost 6 bases and J lost 5; bases outside the gene matches: 4. The germline V gene encodes CDR1 SGHVS and CDR2 FQNEAQ. The length of the CDR3 is 13 residues.

The table lists this clonotype with a few counts. The V and J genes are TRBV12-3 or TRBV12-4 and TRBJ1-2; perhaps TRBD1 as D (5 bases). The CDR3 covers 13 residues. The germline V and J ends were trimmed by 7 bases and 6 bases, with 15 bases remaining between them. The chain's CDR3 is CASTWGGEDGYTF. CDR3 in DNA: TGTGCCAGCACCTGGGGGGGTGAGGATGGCTACACCTTC.

In its sample, this clonotype was seen a few times. The CDR3 nucleotides read TGTGCCAGTAGTAAGGGACAGGGAATTCATAACTATGGCTACACCTTC. This sequence encodes CASSKGQGIHNYGYTF. The chain employs TRBV19 and TRBJ1-2, with TRBD1 matching 9 bases. Germline loops: CDR1 LNHDA, CDR2 SQIVND (reference sequence). The CDR3 is 16 amino acids. The V and J ends lost 4 bases and 1 base, in that order; junction bases with no gene match: 7.

This clonotype was seen just once. The chain employs TRBV9 and TRBJ1-3; 7 bases are a match to TRBD1. This CDR3 is 14 amino acids long. Trimming at V came to 6 bases and at J to 6 bases, leaving 9 bases not matched to a gene. CDR1 is SGDLS, CDR2 YYNGEE, per germline. Written as DNA, the CDR3 is TGTGCCAGCATCAAAACAGGGGTCCCAAACACCATATATTTT. This codes for CASIKTGVPNTIYF. Full variable domain (missing parts from reference TRBV9 and TRBJ1-3): DSGVTQTPKHLITATGQRVTLRCSPRSGDLSVYWYQQSLDQGLQFLIQYYNGEERAKGNILERFSAQQFPDLHSELNLSSLELGDSALYFCASIKTGVPNTIYFGEGSWLTVV.

This clonotype showed up just a few times. The V and J genes are TRBV7-9 and TRBJ2-5; the match to TRBD1 covers 9 bases. Per germline, CDR1 SEHNR and CDR2 FQNEAQ (reference sequence). Trimming cost V 6 bases and J 3 bases; bases outside gene matches: 8. CDR3 size: 15 residues. CDR3 residues: CASSTSGQGKETQYF. The CDR3 nucleotides are TGTGCCAGCAGTACCTCGGGACAGGGAAAAGAGACCCAGTACTTC.

This chain links TRBV15 with TRBJ1-6; 10 bases match TRBD1. The V gene's germline CDR1 is LNHNV and CDR2 YYDKDF (reference sequence). The CDR3 is 15 amino acids. V lost 0 bases to trimming and J lost 13 bases; unmatched junction nucleotides: 6. For the CDR3, the DNA is TGTGCCACCAGCAGAGATCTCGGGACAGGGGTGCCCCTCCACTTT. It specifies CATSRDLGTGVPLHF.

This clonotype was detected only a few times. The genes are TRBV20-1 and TRBJ1-2, with TRBD1 matching 10 bases. The V gene's germline CDR1 is DFQATT and CDR2 SNEGSKA (reference sequence). The CDR3 contains 13 residues. V trimming: 0 bases; J trimming: 7 bases; junction bases outside the gene matches: 2. In DNA form, the CDR3 reads TGCAGTGCTAGAGATTGGACAGGGGGTGGCTACACCTTC. Translated: CSARDWTGGGYTF.

Ten or more counts support this clonotype. The chain couples TRBV7-6 to TRBJ2-7; D unclear. With 2 bases removed from V and 2 bases from J, the gap between germline ends came to 7 bases. The CDR3 is 13 residues long. The germline V gene has CDR1 SGHVS and CDR2 FNYEAQ. This CDR3 reads CASSLTETYEQYF. In DNA form, the CDR3 reads TGTGCCAGCAGCTTAACAGAGACCTACGAGCAGTACTTC.

The chain carries TRBV7-8 and TRBJ1-4; D remains ambiguous. The V gene's germline CDR1 is SGHVS and CDR2 FQNEAQ. Trimming left V 6 bases short and J 6 bases short, with 5 bases between. The CDR3 is 11 residues long. This chain's CDR3 is CASRMDEKLFF. DNA of the CDR3: TGTGCCAGCAGAATGGATGAAAAACTGTTTTTT.

Of note for this clonotype: This clone may be a read error of a much larger clone one base away. The CDR3 DNA reads as TGCAGTGCTGAGCGGGGGCTACAAGAGACCCAGTACTTC. Its protein is CSAERGLQETQYF. The chain recombines TRBV20-1 with TRBJ2-5; 8 bases map to TRBD2. Germline-derived CDR1 and CDR2 are DFQATT and SNEGSKA (reference sequence). The J segment lost 2 bases and the V segment lost 5 bases, leaving 4 bases of the junction unmatched. This CDR3 has 13 residues.

The chain recombines TRBV7-9 with TRBJ2-6, with unresolved D. The germline V and J ends were trimmed by 5 bases and 0 bases, with 8 bases remaining between them. CDR1 and CDR2 from the germline V gene are SEHNR and FQNEAQ (reference sequence). The CDR3 runs 15 residues. CDR3 in amino acids: CASSRHSSGANVLTF. DNA for the CDR3: TGTGCCAGCAGCCGTCACTCCTCTGGGGCCAACGTCCTGACTTTC.

This clonotype was recorded at least ten times. The chain uses TRBV29-1 and TRBJ1-3; 8 nucleotides line up with TRBD1. The germline V gene has CDR1 SQVTM and CDR2 ANQGSEA. V lost 3 bases, J lost 2 bases, and 3 bases stayed unmatched. This CDR3 is 14 amino acids long. CDR3 sequence (DNA): TGCAGCGTTGACACAGGGGGAACTGGAAACACCATATATTTT. Protein product: CSVDTGGTGNTIYF.

This clonotype was seen many times. The chain combines TRBV2 with TRBJ1-2, with TRBD1 as a possible D gene (6 bases). This CDR3 is 12 amino acids long. Trimming took 7 bases from V and 7 from J, leaving 13 bases between them. Looked up from germline, CDR1 is SNHLY and CDR2 is FYNNEI. The CDR3, as DNA: TGTGCCAGCAACCCAGGGGAGGGTGGCTACACCTTC. It translates to CASNPGEGGYTF.

The V and J genes are TRBV30 and TRBJ1-2, with D uncertain. There are 12 residues in the CDR3. Per the germline V gene, CDR1 is GTSNPN and CDR2 is SVGIG (reference sequence). V was pared by 0 bases and J by 4 bases, with 6 bases between. In DNA, the CDR3 is TGTGCCTGGAGTGTTCGGATCTATGGCTACACCTTC. It encodes CAWSVRIYGYTF.

This clonotype was counted only a few times. The chain joins TRBV20-1 to TRBJ2-7; TRBD1 matches at 10 bases. Germline assignment: CDR1 DFQATT and CDR2 SNEGSKA (reference sequence). This CDR3 has 14 residues. Trimming at V came to 1 base and at J to 6 bases, leaving 6 bases not matched to a gene. The CDR3 sequence: CSARATGGMGEQYF. The CDR3, as DNA: TGCAGTGCTAGAGCGACAGGGGGCATGGGCGAGCAGTACTTC.

The gene calls are TRBV2 and TRBJ2-6; D might be TRBD1 (5 bases). Trimming took 7 bases from V and 5 from J, leaving 9 bases between them. CDR3 length: 13 amino acids. Germline V gives CDR1 SNHLY, CDR2 FYNNEI. CDR3 in DNA: TGTGCCAGCACCCAGGACAGGGCCAACGTCCTGACTTTC. Encoded protein: CASTQDRANVLTF.

Many counts were recorded for this clonotype. J is TRBJ1-6 and V is TRBV12-3 or TRBV12-4; weak D call: TRBD1 (6 bases). There are 14 residues in the CDR3. V lost 8 bases to trimming and J lost 10 bases, with 18 bases between them. The CDR3 is CASSDQGSGSPLHF. In DNA, the CDR3 is TGTGCCAGCTCGGACCAGGGGAGCGGATCACCCCTCCACTTT.

This clonotype was detected only once. The junction differs from germline at one of its ends, possibly a read error. The chain carries TRBV29-1 and TRBJ2-2; D perhaps matches TRBD2 (5 bases). The CDR3 runs 13 residues. CDR1 is SQVTM, CDR2 ANQGSEA, per germline. DNA for the CDR3: TGCGGCGTTGAAGCGGATAACACCGGGGAGCTGTTTTTT. Protein product: CGVEADNTGELFF.

The chain combines TRBV7-8 with TRBJ2-7; maybe TRBD1 (5 bases). V was cut by 3 bases and J by 6 bases, with 12 bases left in between. This CDR3 region has 13 residues. Looked up from germline, CDR1 is SGHVS and CDR2 is FQNEAQ. CDR3 DNA sequence: TGTGCCAGCAGCTTTCAGACAGTCTCCGAGCAGTACTTC. Translated, it gives CASSFQTVSEQYF.

The rearrangement uses TRBV7-9 and TRBJ1-4, with unresolved D. V gave up 4 bases and J gave up 3 bases, with 12 bases separating them. The CDR3 length is 15 residues. Germline-derived CDR1 and CDR2 are SEHNR and FQNEAQ (reference sequence). Here the CDR3 reads CASSSEGMANEKLFF. The CDR3 bases are TGTGCCAGCAGCTCCGAAGGGATGGCTAATGAAAAACTGTTTTTT.

The chain couples TRBV12-3 or TRBV12-4 to TRBJ2-5; 8 positions agree with TRBD1. V shed 5 bases and J 4 bases; nucleotides not matched to a gene: 6. The CDR3 runs to 14 residues. This CDR3 reads CASSPDRGLETQYF. As DNA, the CDR3 is TGTGCCAGCAGTCCCGACAGGGGATTAGAGACCCAGTACTTC.

This clonotype was observed a few times. The genes are TRBV20-1 and TRBJ2-7, with D possibly called TRBD1 or TRBD2 (5 bases each). Trimming removed 3 bases from V and 3 bases from J, with 15 bases in between. Germline V CDR1 and CDR2: DFQATT, SNEGSKA (reference sequence). The CDR3 is 14 residues long. CDR3 DNA sequence: TGCAGTGCTAGTCGGGACCGAAGAGTCTACGAGCAGTACTTC. It translates to CSASRDRRVYEQYF.

This clonotype was found many times. The chain is built from TRBV15 and TRBJ1-6; maybe TRBD1 (6 bases). The germline gives CDR1 LNHNV, CDR2 YYDKDF (reference sequence). This CDR3 has 16 amino acids. The V and J ends lost 0 bases and 7 bases respectively, with 13 bases between them. As DNA, the CDR3 is TGTGCCACCAGCAGAGATAGGCGGGGGCTGAATTCACCCCTCCACTTT. Protein: CATSRDRRGLNSPLHF.

With regard to this clonotype: At one of its ends the junction is not consistent with the germline gene, which may arise from a read error. The chain joins TRBV25-1 to TRBJ2-5, with 8 positions matching TRBD1. From germline, CDR1 is MGHDK and CDR2 SYGVNS. The CDR3 runs to 10 residues. The CDR3 here is CASSESGQDF. CDR3 bases: TGTGCCAGCAGTGAATCGGGACAGGACTTC.

Remarks on this clonotype: A junction end diverges from the germline sequence, so it may reflect a read error. V gene TRBV14 combines with J gene TRBJ1-6; TRBD1 matches 7 bases. This CDR3 has 15 amino acids. Per germline, CDR1 SGHDN and CDR2 FVKESK. This chain's CDR3 is CASSQGGQLNSPLHF. In nucleotides, the CDR3 is TGTGCCAGCAGTCAAGGGGGACAGTTAAATTCACCCCTCCACTTT.

The chain joins TRBV7-8 to TRBJ2-2, with D unresolved. The CDR3 extends over 14 amino acids. Germline lookup yields CDR1 SGHVS and CDR2 FQNEAQ. Between the trimmed V and J ends, which lost 0 bases and 5 bases, there was a span of 7 bases. CDR3 in DNA: TGTGCCAGCAGCTTAGCTCTGGAAACCGGGGAGCTGTTTTTT. Translation: CASSLALETGELFF.

The chain couples TRBV2 to TRBJ1-6; D is uncertain. This CDR3 spans 13 amino acids. Germline loops: CDR1 SNHLY, CDR2 FYNNEI. The CDR3 sequence is CARVGFEDSPLHF. The CDR3 coding sequence is TGTGCTAGAGTTGGGTTTGAGGATTCACCCCTCCACTTT.